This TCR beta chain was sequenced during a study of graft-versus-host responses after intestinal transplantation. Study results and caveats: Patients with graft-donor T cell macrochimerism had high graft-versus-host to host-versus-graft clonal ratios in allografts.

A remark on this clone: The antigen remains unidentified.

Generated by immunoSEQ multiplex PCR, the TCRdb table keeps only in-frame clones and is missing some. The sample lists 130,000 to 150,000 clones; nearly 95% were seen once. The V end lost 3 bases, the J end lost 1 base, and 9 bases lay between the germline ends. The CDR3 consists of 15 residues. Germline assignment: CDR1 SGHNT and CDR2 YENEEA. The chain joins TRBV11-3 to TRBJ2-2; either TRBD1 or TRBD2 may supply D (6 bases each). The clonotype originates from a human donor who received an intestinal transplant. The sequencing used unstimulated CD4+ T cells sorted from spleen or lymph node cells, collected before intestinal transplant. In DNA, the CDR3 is TGTGCCAGCAGCTTCGGGGGCCAGAACACCGGGGAGCTGTTTTTT. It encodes CASSFGGQNTGELFF.